This entry describes one TCR beta chain. No antigen is known for it. The assay was immunoSEQ multiplex PCR, and TCRdb's table has in-frame clones only and misses some. The sample lists around 28,000 clones; around 87% were seen once. The data derive from a study of PD-1 blockade in classical Hodgkin lymphoma. Whole-study results and caveats: Reports described newly diagnosed patients as having lower baseline TCR diversity than healthy donors.

The time point denotes: cycle 4 day 1 (C4D1), after 6 weeks of nivolumab. All the patients suffered relapse after autologous stem cell transplantation, and brentuximab vedotin exposure differed. Purification of CD4+ T cells from thawed PBMCs was achieved by magnetic negative selection. V dropped 6 bases and J dropped 8 bases, with 17 bases sitting between them. In germline, CDR1 is SGHDN, CDR2 FVKESK. The CDR3 has 14 residues. The origin of this receptor is a human donor with classical Hodgkin lymphoma. The sequencing here drew on CD4+ T cells from blood, taken before the fourth cycle of nivolumab. The V call is TRBV14, the J call TRBJ2-1; D possibly corresponds to TRBD1 (6 bases). CDR3 region: CASRRDISTDEQFF. Written as DNA, the CDR3 is TGTGCCAGCAGACGGGACATATCTACTGATGAGCAGTTCTTC.